The rows below give T cell receptor beta chains drawn from one sample of a study of T cell responses to AZD1222 COVID-19 vaccine. The table came from immunoSEQ multiplex PCR; TCRdb's copy has only in-frame clones and leaves some out. The table lists around 160,000 clones, under 95% of them singletons. This specimen consisted of peripheral blood, obtained on day 0 of AZD1222 vaccination. Every receptor here comes from an adult in good health. Both conserved end residues are part of each CDR3. D genes are given only for firm matches. Size is stated for part of the rows, as once, few or many counts, or as a class when the clone is expanded.

V: TRBV14; D: .; size: .; length: 15; J: TRBJ1-6; CDR3: CASSQAFGYNSPLHF; DNA: TGTGCCAGCAGCCAAGCGTTCGGCTATAATTCACCCCTCCACTTT
V: TRBV19; D: .; size: .; length: 14; J: TRBJ1-3; CDR3: CASLQTSSGNTIYF; DNA: TGTGCCAGTTTACAGACCAGCTCTGGAAACACCATATATTTT
V: TRBV18; D: TRBD2; size: .; length: 14; J: TRBJ2-7; CDR3: CASSPSGLAYEQYF; DNA: TGTGCCAGCTCACCTTCGGGACTAGCCTACGAGCAGTACTTC
V: TRBV28; D: .; size: .; length: 11; J: TRBJ2-1; CDR3: CASSFFSEKFF; DNA: TGTGCCAGCAGTTTTTTTTCAGAGAAATTCTTC
V: TRBV4-3; D: TRBD2; size: .; length: 17; J: TRBJ2-3; CDR3: CASSPRTSGGGADTQYF; DNA: TGCGCCAGCAGCCCCAGGACTAGCGGGGGTGGGGCAGATACGCAGTATTTT
V: TRBV6-6; D: .; size: .; length: 14; J: TRBJ2-7; CDR3: CASSEVPESYEQYF; DNA: TGTGCCAGCAGCGAGGTTCCAGAGTCCTACGAGCAGTACTTC
V: TRBV4-1; D: .; size: .; length: 17; J: TRBJ2-3; CDR3: CASSYMFRGSPTDTQYF; DNA: TGCGCCAGCAGCTATATGTTCAGGGGCTCACCCACAGATACGCAGTATTTT
V: TRBV4-3; D: TRBD2; size: .; length: 16; J: TRBJ2-3; CDR3: CASSQVRLASQYTQYF; DNA: TGCGCCAGCAGCCAAGTGAGACTAGCCTCCCAGTATACGCAGTATTTT
V: TRBV4-3; D: .; size: few; length: 15; J: TRBJ2-1; CDR3: CASSHYSGGNNEQFF; DNA: TGCGCCAGCAGCCACTACTCCGGGGGAAACAATGAGCAGTTCTTC
V: TRBV6-5; D: .; size: .; length: 13; J: TRBJ1-2; CDR3: CASSYRASYGYTF; DNA: TGTGCCAGCAGTTACAGGGCGAGCTATGGCTACACCTTC
V: TRBV7-2; D: .; size: .; length: 15; J: TRBJ1-2; CDR3: CASGVLRANNYGYTF; DNA: TGTGCCAGCGGCGTCCTCAGGGCGAATAACTATGGCTACACCTTC
V: TRBV6-2/TRBV6-3; D: .; size: .; length: 14; J: TRBJ1-1; CDR3: CASSYFGGGTEAFF; DNA: TGTGCCAGCAGTTACTTTGGGGGGGGAACTGAAGCTTTCTTT
V: TRBV3-1/TRBV3-2; D: .; size: .; length: 18; J: TRBJ2-3; CDR3: CASSQGTSRGTGTDTQYF; DNA: TGTGCCAGCAGCCAAGGAACTTCCCGGGGGACCGGCACAGATACGCAGTATTTT
V: TRBV4-3; D: .; size: .; length: 15; J: TRBJ1-1; CDR3: CASSQDFGQVGEAFF; DNA: TGCGCCAGCAGCCAAGATTTCGGGCAGGTGGGTGAAGCTTTCTTT
V: TRBV5-1; D: .; size: once; length: 14; J: TRBJ1-1; CDR3: CASSLEGVNTEAFF; DNA: TGCGCCAGCAGCTTGGAAGGCGTGAACACTGAAGCTTTCTTT
V: TRBV15; D: .; size: .; length: 14; J: TRBJ1-3; CDR3: CATSRDRQGNTIYF; DNA: TGTGCCACCAGCAGAGACCGACAGGGAAACACCATATATTTT
V: TRBV9; D: TRBD2; size: .; length: 15; J: TRBJ2-3; CDR3: CASSVVGRGLDTQYF; DNA: TGTGCCAGCAGCGTAGTGGGGCGGGGGTTAGATACGCAGTATTTT
V: TRBV7-6; D: .; size: .; length: 15; J: TRBJ2-3; CDR3: CASSVASGGTDTQYF; DNA: TGTGCCAGCAGCGTAGCGTCAGGGGGCACAGATACGCAGTATTTT
V: TRBV27; D: .; size: .; length: 14; J: TRBJ2-7; CDR3: CASSRPGLPYEQYF; DNA: TGTGCCAGCAGCCGCCCCGGACTACCCTACGAGCAGTACTTC
V: TRBV24-1; D: .; size: .; length: 16; J: TRBJ1-2; CDR3: CATDNSRGRANYGYTF; DNA: TGTGCCACCGACAATTCAAGGGGTCGGGCTAACTATGGCTACACCTTC
V: TRBV6-2/TRBV6-3; D: .; size: .; length: 14; J: TRBJ1-5; CDR3: CASSSRDSNQPQHF; DNA: TGTGCCAGCAGTTCCCGGGACAGCAATCAGCCCCAGCATTTT
V: TRBV5-1; D: .; size: .; length: 14; J: TRBJ2-3; CDR3: CASSFGQITDTQYF; DNA: TGCGCCAGCAGCTTCGGGCAGATCACAGATACGCAGTATTTT
V: TRBV19; D: .; size: .; length: 17; J: TRBJ2-1; CDR3: CASSTRDLRSSYNEQFF; DNA: TGTGCCAGTAGTACCAGGGACCTAAGGAGTTCCTACAATGAGCAGTTCTTC
V: TRBV5-1; D: .; size: .; length: 15; J: TRBJ2-3; CDR3: CASSFNHIRGDTQYF; DNA: TGCGCCAGCAGCTTTAACCACATTCGGGGAGATACGCAGTATTTT
V: TRBV6-5; D: .; size: once; length: 12; J: TRBJ1-3; CDR3: CAGGGLGNTIYF; DNA: TGTGCCGGGGGGGGACTTGGAAACACCATATATTTT
V: TRBV6-4; D: .; size: few; length: 13; J: TRBJ2-3; CDR3: CASSAGPTDTQYF; DNA: TGTGCCAGCAGTGCGGGGCCCACAGATACGCAGTATTTT
V: TRBV7-2; D: .; size: once; length: 16; J: TRBJ2-5; CDR3: CASSLDETRARETQYF; DNA: TGTGCCAGCAGCTTAGACGAGACTCGAGCGAGGGAGACCCAGTACTTC
V: TRBV7-8; D: .; size: few; length: 13; J: TRBJ1-2; CDR3: CASSLVVGFGYTF; DNA: TGTGCCAGCAGCTTAGTCGTAGGGTTCGGCTACACCTTC
V: TRBV4-1; D: .; size: once; length: 17; J: TRBJ1-5; CDR3: CASSQVWGSGFNQPQHF; DNA: TGCGCCAGCAGCCAAGTATGGGGGTCGGGGTTCAATCAGCCCCAGCATTTT
V: TRBV5-4; D: TRBD1; size: .; length: 13; J: TRBJ1-2; CDR3: CASSPGTVYGYTF; DNA: TGTGCCAGCAGCCCCGGGACAGTCTATGGCTACACCTTC
V: TRBV7-9; D: .; size: .; length: 14; J: TRBJ1-6; CDR3: CASSLGGLNSPLHF; DNA: TGTGCCAGCAGCTTAGGCGGGTTGAATTCACCCCTCCACTTT
V: TRBV12-3/TRBV12-4; D: .; size: .; length: 12; J: TRBJ2-1; CDR3: CASSLGYNEQFF; DNA: TGTGCCAGCAGTTTAGGTTACAATGAGCAGTTCTTC
V: TRBV4-1; D: .; size: .; length: 17; J: TRBJ2-4; CDR3: CASSQGRVRGSKNIQYF; DNA: TGCGCCAGCAGCCAGGGGCGGGTCCGGGGGTCCAAAAACATTCAGTACTTC
V: TRBV5-8; D: .; size: .; length: 13; J: TRBJ2-3; CDR3: CASSFAVPDTQYF; DNA: TGTGCCAGCAGCTTTGCAGTCCCAGATACGCAGTATTTT
V: TRBV7-2; D: TRBD1; size: .; length: 17; J: TRBJ1-5; CDR3: CASSRGYDRGSDQPQHF; DNA: TGTGCCAGCAGCCGGGGGTACGACAGGGGTTCGGATCAGCCCCAGCATTTT
V: TRBV19; D: .; size: .; length: 13; J: TRBJ2-7; CDR3: CASSIAPRSQQYF; DNA: TGTGCCAGTAGTATAGCTCCCAGAAGCCAGCAGTACTTC
V: TRBV14; D: .; size: .; length: 12; J: TRBJ2-3; CDR3: CASSLGSDTQYF; DNA: TGTGCCAGCAGTCTTGGGTCAGATACGCAGTATTTT
V: TRBV11-2; D: .; size: .; length: 13; J: TRBJ2-5; CDR3: CASSHGVRETQYF; DNA: TGTGCCAGCAGCCACGGGGTTAGAGAGACCCAGTACTTC
V: TRBV9; D: .; size: few; length: 14; J: TRBJ2-5; CDR3: CASTPSATKETQYF; DNA: TGTGCCAGCACTCCCTCGGCGACAAAAGAGACCCAGTACTTC
V: TRBV6-5; D: .; size: .; length: 15; J: TRBJ1-3; CDR3: CASSYSISSGNTIYF; DNA: TGTGCCAGCAGTTACTCAATTAGCTCTGGAAACACCATATATTTT
V: TRBV28; D: TRBD2; size: .; length: 15; J: TRBJ2-3; CDR3: CASSPEGLSSDTQYF; DNA: TGTGCCAGCAGTCCTGAGGGACTAAGCTCAGATACGCAGTATTTT
V: TRBV27; D: .; size: .; length: 15; J: TRBJ2-2; CDR3: CASSSLMGIRRELFF; DNA: TGTGCCAGCAGTTCACTCATGGGTATTCGGCGGGAGCTGTTTTTT
V: TRBV25-1; D: TRBD1; size: .; length: 16; J: TRBJ2-7; CDR3: CASSVRDRGDSYEQYF; DNA: TGTGCCAGCAGTGTGCGGGACAGGGGCGATTCCTACGAGCAGTACTTC
V: TRBV5-1; D: TRBD1; size: .; length: 14; J: TRBJ1-2; CDR3: CASSTDRGGYGYTF; DNA: TGCGCCAGCAGCACGGACAGGGGAGGCTATGGCTACACCTTC
V: TRBV19; D: .; size: .; length: 16; J: TRBJ2-2; CDR3: CASSIPRPTNTGELFF; DNA: TGTGCCAGTAGTATACCACGGCCTACGAACACCGGGGAGCTGTTTTTT
V: TRBV27; D: .; size: .; length: 16; J: TRBJ2-2; CDR3: CASSPPRGSLTGELFF; DNA: TGTGCCAGCAGTCCACCCCGGGGCAGCCTCACCGGGGAGCTGTTTTTT
V: TRBV4-3; D: .; size: .; length: 15; J: TRBJ2-3; CDR3: CASSQEGSSEDTQYF; DNA: TGCGCCAGCAGCCAAGAAGGATCTTCGGAGGATACGCAGTATTTT
V: TRBV9; D: .; size: .; length: 14; J: TRBJ1-4; CDR3: CASSPRGTWEKLFF; DNA: TGTGCCAGCAGCCCCCGGGGTACGTGGGAAAAACTGTTTTTT